The 25 T cell receptor beta chains below were found in one sample sequenced in a study of beta chain features in type 1 diabetes. Expressed TCRB transcripts were sequenced because the entire RNA isolate underwent reverse transcription. The data were produced by immunoSEQ multiplex PCR, yet TCRdb's version contains in-frame clones alone and is incomplete. This sample yields over 500,000 clones, of which 15% to 18% are seen a single time; about 0.093% belongs to the top ten. Sequenced sample: naive CD4+ T cells from blood. These receptors were collected from a man between 18 and 35 years old in good health.

This clone was counted once. This chain joins TRBV2 and TRBJ2-7; 7 nucleotides line up with TRBD1. This CDR3 spans 13 amino acids. V lost 4 bases to trimming and J lost 6 bases; unmatched junction nucleotides: 6. Germline CDR1 reads SNHLY; CDR2 reads FYNNEI. The CDR3 DNA reads TGTGCCAGCAGTGTAACCCCAGGGGGCGAGCAGTACTTC. Protein product: CASSVTPGGEQYF. Full variable domain (rest looked up from reference TRBV2 and TRBJ2-7): EPEVTQTPSHQVTQMGQEVILRCVPISNHLYFYWYRQILGQKVEFLVSFYNNEISEKSEIFDDQFSVERPDGSNFTLKIRSTKLEDSAMYFCASSVTPGGEQYFGPGTRLTVT.

This rearrangement joins TRBV7-3 to TRBJ2-1; D not resolved. This CDR3 contains 13 residues. V was trimmed by 5 bases and J by 7 bases, leaving 12 bases between them. Germline assignment: CDR1 SGHTA and CDR2 FQGTGA. This chain's CDR3 is CASSRTVRNEQFF. The CDR3 region has the DNA TGTGCCAGCAGCCGGACCGTCAGGAATGAGCAGTTCTTC.

This clone was recorded a few times. The rearrangement uses TRBV5-4 and TRBJ2-3; TRBD2 matches at 8 bases. The CDR3 contains 18 residues. CDR1 SGHNT and CDR2 YYREEE come from the germline V gene (reference sequence). Trimming removed 0 bases from V and 2 bases from J; junction bases left unmatched: 11. DNA for the CDR3: TGTGCCAGCAGCTTGGGACTAGCGATATCGGCCTTCACAGATACGCAGTATTTT. As protein: CASSLGLAISAFTDTQYF.

This clone was detected a few times. This sequence joins TRBV27 and TRBJ2-1; D perhaps matches TRBD2 (5 bases). The CDR3 runs to 14 residues. V was clipped by 4 bases and J by 5 bases, with 12 bases between them. Germline lookup yields CDR1 MNHEY and CDR2 SMNVEV (reference sequence). The CDR3, as DNA: TGTGCCAGCAGTTCGTCAGAGGAGGACAATGAGCAGTTCTTC. Translated: CASSSSEEDNEQFF.

The chain has TRBV9 and TRBJ2-5; perhaps D is TRBD1 or TRBD2 (5 bases each). This CDR3 is 14 amino acids long. Germline loops: CDR1 SGDLS, CDR2 YYNGEE. V lost 3 bases and J lost 7, with 16 bases in between. CDR3 in amino acids: CASSARDPGGTQYF. The CDR3 DNA reads as TGTGCCAGCAGCGCCCGGGACCCAGGTGGGACCCAGTACTTC. Full variable domain (rest looked up from reference TRBV9 and TRBJ2-5): DSGVTQTPKHLITATGQRVTLRCSPRSGDLSVYWYQQSLDQGLQFLIQYYNGEERAKGNILERFSAQQFPDLHSELNLSSLELGDSALYFCASSARDPGGTQYFGPGTRLLVL.

This clone appeared a few times. The V call is TRBV11-2, the J call TRBJ2-3; D ambiguous. The V gene lost 2 bases and the J gene lost 6 bases, with 9 bases spanning the gap. The V gene's germline CDR1 is SGHAT and CDR2 FQNNGV. This CDR3 has 13 amino acids. CDR3 bases: TGTGCCAGCAGCTTACCCCGCTCCGATACGCAGTATTTT. Its translation: CASSLPRSDTQYF.

This rearrangement joins TRBV7-9 to TRBJ1-6; TRBD1 agrees at 8 bases. Germline trimming cut 6 bases from V and 7 bases from J; bases unmatched to any gene: 5. The CDR3 contains 14 residues. The germline V gene has CDR1 SEHNR and CDR2 FQNEAQ (reference sequence). Here the CDR3 reads CASSPRDRNSPLHF. CDR3 DNA: TGTGCCAGCAGTCCCCGGGACAGGAATTCACCCCTCCACTTT.

The chain couples TRBV4-1 to TRBJ1-2, with 10 bases identical to TRBD1. The germline gives CDR1 MGHRA, CDR2 YSYEKL. The J segment lost 4 bases and the V segment lost 5 bases, leaving 7 bases of the junction unmatched. The CDR3 covers 15 residues. CDR3 coding DNA: TGCGCCAGCAGCGAAAGGGACAGGGGTTCCTATGGCTACACCTTC. Amino acid sequence: CASSERDRGSYGYTF.

The V and J genes are TRBV9 and TRBJ2-2; 7 bases are a match to TRBD1. J was trimmed by 5 bases and V by 3 bases; bases with no gene match: 4. The V gene's germline CDR1 is SGDLS and CDR2 YYNGEE. The CDR3 is made up of 14 amino acids. As DNA, the CDR3 is TGTGCCAGCAGCGGACAGGGAAGAACCGGGGAGCTGTTTTTT. Residues: CASSGQGRTGELFF.

The CDR3 loop is CASSPDRGEYF. The CDR3 DNA is TGTGCCAGCAGTCCGGACAGGGGGGAGTACTTC. This chain joins TRBV2 and TRBJ2-7; 10 bases are shared with TRBD1. V was clipped by 5 bases and J by 11 bases; unmatched bases: 3. CDR3 length: 11 amino acids. Germline CDR1 reads SNHLY; CDR2 reads FYNNEI. Full variable domain (rest looked up from reference TRBV2 and TRBJ2-7): EPEVTQTPSHQVTQMGQEVILRCVPISNHLYFYWYRQILGQKVEFLVSFYNNEISEKSEIFDDQFSVERPDGSNFTLKIRSTKLEDSAMYFCASSPDRGEYFGPGTRLTVT.

This clone was seen a handful of times. V usage is TRBV10-3 and J usage is TRBJ2-7, with unresolved D. Germline V gene sequence: CDR1 ENHRY, CDR2 SYGVKD. The V and J ends lost 6 bases and 0 bases respectively, with 9 bases between them. The CDR3 has 13 residues. The CDR3 DNA sequence: TGTGCCATCAGGGAAAACCCCTCCTACGAGCAGTACTTC. Residues: CAIRENPSYEQYF.

In its sample, this clone was seen a few times. J is TRBJ1-1 and V is TRBV28; D is unclear. Germline V lookup: CDR1 MDHEN, CDR2 SYDVKM. V gave up 6 bases and J gave up 4 bases, with 6 bases separating them. This CDR3 is built from 11 residues. The DNA for the CDR3 is TGTGCCAGCAGCCGGGGCACTGAAGCTTTCTTT. Its translation is CASSRGTEAFF. Full variable domain (remainder filled in from reference TRBV28 and TRBJ1-1): DVKVTQSSRYLVKRTGEKVFLECVQDMDHENMFWYRQDPGLGLRLIYFSYDVKMKEKGDIPEGYSVSREKKERFSLILESASTNQTSMYLCASSRGTEAFFGQGTRLTVV.

In nucleotides, the CDR3 is TGTGCCAGCAGGCCCAGGGTCAATCAGCCCCAGCATTTT. It codes for CASRPRVNQPQHF. This chain links TRBV6-5 with TRBJ1-5, with a weak D call TRBD1 (5 bases). Per germline, CDR1 MNHEY and CDR2 SVGAGI. V lost 6 bases and J lost 3, with 9 bases in between. This CDR3 is 13 amino acids long.

This clone was detected a few times. J is TRBJ1-5 and V is TRBV19; D is possibly TRBD1 (6 bases). Per the germline V gene, CDR1 is LNHDA and CDR2 is SQIVND (reference sequence). The length of the CDR3 is 15 residues. The ends were cut back, 10 bases at V and 5 bases at J, with 21 bases in the middle. Here the CDR3 DNA reads TGTGCCACTACAGGGTGGGGAGGGGCTGATCAGCCCCAGCATTTT. It codes for CATTGWGGADQPQHF.

The rearrangement links TRBV7-3 to TRBJ1-1, with 7 bases identical to TRBD1. There are 14 residues in the CDR3. CDR1 and CDR2 from the germline V gene are SGHTA and FQGTGA. The ends lost 2 bases at V and 8 bases at J; junction bases unmatched: 8. This CDR3 is CASSLGGTVTEAFF. CDR3 DNA: TGTGCCAGCAGCTTAGGGGGGACAGTTACGGAAGCTTTCTTT. The full variable domain, in which reference TRBV7-3 and TRBJ1-1 provide the parts outside the CDR3, is GAGVSQTPSNKVTEKGKYVELRCDPISGHTALYWYRQSLGQGPEFLIYFQGTGAADDSGLPNDRFFAVRPEGSVSTLKIQRTERGDSAVYLCASSLGGTVTEAFFGQGTRLTVV.

This sequence joins TRBV29-1 and TRBJ1-2; no definite D call. V was shortened by 4 bases and J by 0 bases, with 12 bases between the two germline ends. The germline V gene has CDR1 SQVTM and CDR2 ANQGSEA. This CDR3 region has 14 residues. The CDR3 nucleotides read TGCAGCGTTGCGTCAGGTACAACTAACTATGGCTACACCTTC. This encodes CSVASGTTNYGYTF.

This clone has more than one count but fewer than ten. This sequence joins TRBV21-1 and TRBJ1-1. TRBV21-1 is assigned pseudogene status. The CDR3 consists of 14 residues. CDR3 DNA: TGTGCCAGCAGGACCCTTACGCGCAGCACTGAAGCTTTCTTT. Amino acids: CASRTLTRSTEAFF.

This clone turned up a few times. The V gene is TRBV14, the J gene TRBJ2-1; a weak D match, TRBD1 (7 bases). The V gene's germline CDR1 is SGHDN and CDR2 FVKESK. V was shortened by 3 bases and J by 3 bases, with 21 bases between the two germline ends. The CDR3 length is 18 residues. The CDR3 is CASSQPRGGGAVYNEQFF. The CDR3 DNA sequence: TGTGCCAGCAGCCAGCCCCGAGGAGGGGGCGCCGTCTACAATGAGCAGTTCTTC.

This clone was observed a few times. The rearrangement joins TRBV28 to TRBJ1-2; a possible D gene is TRBD1 (5 bases). From germline, CDR1 is MDHEN and CDR2 SYDVKM. V was cut by 6 bases and J by 2 bases, with 13 bases left in between. The CDR3 sequence is 14 residues long. The CDR3 protein is CASRPPTGNYGYTF. The CDR3 DNA follows: TGTGCCAGCAGGCCCCCAACAGGCAACTATGGCTACACCTTC.

The chain is built from TRBV4-3 and TRBJ2-7; TRBD2 agrees at 14 bases. V lost 4 bases, J lost 5 bases, and 4 bases stayed unmatched. The CDR3 is 15 residues long. Per germline, CDR1 LGHNA and CDR2 YSLEER. CDR3 protein: CASSRGTSGGDEQYF. CDR3 coding DNA: TGCGCCAGCAGCCGGGGGACTAGCGGGGGAGACGAGCAGTACTTC.

Only a few counts were recorded for this clone. The V gene is TRBV11-2, the J gene TRBJ2-2, with 9 bases aligning to TRBD1. The CDR3 has 15 residues. From germline, CDR1 is SGHAT and CDR2 FQNNGV. The V gene end was trimmed by 5 bases and the J gene end by 2 bases; junction bases not matched to a gene: 3. CDR3: CASSMGQGNTGELFF. The DNA of the CDR3 is TGTGCCAGCAGCATGGGACAGGGTAACACCGGGGAGCTGTTTTTT.

This clone was seen a few times. This chain joins TRBV29-1 and TRBJ2-7; D unclear. This CDR3 region has 13 residues. Germline values: CDR1 SQVTM, CDR2 ANQGSEA. Deletions cut 7 bases from V and 3 bases from J, with 16 bases between. The CDR3 region has the DNA TGCAGCGCCGGAAGCAGGTCCGTCTACGAGCAGTACTTC. Protein sequence: CSAGSRSVYEQYF.

The V call is TRBV5-4, the J call TRBJ2-2, with 7 bases identical to TRBD2. Germline V gene sequence: CDR1 SGHNT, CDR2 YYREEE (reference sequence). V shed 6 bases, J shed 1 base, and the junction held 6 bases outside the gene matches. CDR3 length: 15 residues. This CDR3 is CASTRGGVNTGELFF. The CDR3 DNA reads TGTGCCAGCACCCGGGGAGGGGTGAACACCGGGGAGCTGTTTTTT.

The gene calls are TRBV28 and TRBJ2-7; D is ambiguous. V was trimmed by 6 bases and J by 4 bases, leaving 13 bases between them. CDR3 size: 13 residues. Germline CDR1 is MDHEN and CDR2 is SYDVKM. The CDR3 DNA reads TGTGCCAGCAGCTCCCCCTCCAAGTACGAGCAGTACTTC. It is translated as CASSSPSKYEQYF.

This clone was detected only a few times. V gene TRBV28 combines with J gene TRBJ1-1; no clear D gene. The germline gives CDR1 MDHEN, CDR2 SYDVKM. The germline V and J ends were trimmed by 6 bases and 1 base, with 9 bases remaining between them. The CDR3 has 13 amino acids. The CDR3 sequence is CASSPVQNTEAFF. CDR3 coding DNA: TGTGCCAGCAGCCCTGTACAGAACACTGAAGCTTTCTTT.